This TCR beta chain was observed in a study of blood T cell repertoires in COVID-19 (dated by TCRdb to the early 2020s). Some background on the complete study: The collaborator samples originated in the United States, Italy and Spain and spanned the acute and convalescent phases of COVID-19. The prospective study material was composed of cDNA or gDNA derived from T cells, B-cell-depleted T cells, or PBMCs. Deeply sampled blood TCRbeta repertoires from subjects exposed to, actively infected with, or recovered from COVID-19 were included in the dataset. The repertoires were released in a freely available public database intended as a resource for research on the immune response to SARS-CoV-2. Samples were obtained from the ongoing ImmuneRACE study (first 160 participants) and from about 1,300 subjects provided by 6 global collaborators. The sample metadata nearly always contained a de-identified subject ID, COVID-19 status, age in years and sex. Where available, HLA class I and class II types were obtained from metadata supplied by the sample provider rather than from assay-based typing. Results the study describes overall, beyond this receptor: How much clinical and demographic metadata was included differed by source and by participant, and the metadata was provided uncurated.

TCRbeta CDR3 regions were amplified from genomic DNA using the immunoSEQ Assay, a bias-controlled multiplex PCR. Regarding the original processing steps: The number of nucleated cells in each sample was estimated by amplification of reference gene primers within the assay. Sequence reads were collapsed and filtered to measure the absolute abundance of every unique TCRbeta CDR3 rearrangement. For each sample, productive Simpson clonality was calculated as the square root of Simpson's diversity index over productive rearrangements. TCRdb took this table from immuneACCESS and kept in-frame rearrangements with V and J called. Such tables lack part of the clones; where checked against another copy, unresolved V genes explain under half of the gap, and the rest is unexplained. V, J and clone size are taken as reported in that table, and D and trimming were inferred from the DNA itself. The sample table lists more than 400,000 clones, around 90% of them with a count of one. The leading ten clones occupy roughly 0.66% of the sample.

Participants in the prospective study were enrolled through a virtual design, were aged roughly 18 to 90 years, and lived in approximately 24 United States geographic areas. Cohort assignment in the prospective study relied on participant-reported clinical history from a screening survey and a study questionnaire. For ImmuneRACE Cohort 3, a participant was defined as recovered based on two consecutive negative NP/OP PCR tests, clearance by a healthcare professional, or resolution of symptoms. In the prospective study, whole blood, serum and a nasopharyngeal or oropharyngeal swab were collected from each participant by mobile phlebotomists. Additional blood draws and questionnaires over an approximately 2-month period could optionally be provided by prospective study participants. Before DNA extraction, prospective study blood samples were shipped either frozen or at room temperature. Note on this clone: Its antigen is unknown. No base qualities exist here, and no much larger clone lies one base off it.

Based on the germline V gene (reference sequence), the CDR1 and CDR2 sequences are LNHDA and SQIVND. The CDR3, cysteine through phenylalanine, is 14 amino acids long. Solely the CDR3 DNA is kept, with 42 bases framed from the first base. The junction carries 9 bases between V and J, which are trimmed by 3 bases and 4 bases respectively. The sequence links TRBV19 to TRBJ2-2, and TRBD1 may be the D gene, going by 6 matching bases. The clonotype originates from a man younger than 35 who had recovered from COVID-19. The sequenced material came from PBMCs or T cells enriched from blood (not recorded which). CDR3 protein: CASSITGPTGELFF. The DNA is TGTGCCAGTAGTATTACAGGGCCCACCGGGGAGCTGTTTTTT.